The 32 T cell receptor beta chains below all came from one sample that was sequenced in a study of post-analysis software for immune sequencing data. Broader study findings: There were a few TRBV segments more frequent in patients than controls, and TRBV5-6, TRBV5-1 and TRBV20-1 were among them.

The authors incorporated unique molecular identifiers into the TCR beta cDNA libraries. TCRdb processed the PCR reads anew with MiXCR; each CDR3 protein has one entry. The sample contains about 760,000 distinct CDR3 sequences, 30% of which appear only once. Antigens for these TCRs are unknown. Sequencing was carried out using blood. These receptors were taken from a girl between 5 and 17 years old with multiple sclerosis.

This clonotype was counted between two and nine times. The rearrangement joins TRBV6-6 to TRBJ2-7; D not certain. Per germline, CDR1 MNHNY and CDR2 SVGAGI (reference sequence). The CDR3 runs 13 residues. V gave up 2 bases and J gave up 2 bases, with 7 bases separating them. This chain's CDR3 is CASSYPPTYEQYF. CDR3 DNA sequence: TGTGCCAGCAGTTACCCGCCCACCTACGAGCAGTACTTC.

The chain employs TRBV5-5 and TRBJ2-5; D may be TRBD2 (5 bases). Gene TRBJ2-7 matches the end of the DNA better, so the J call may be wrong. Per the germline V gene, CDR1 is SGHKS and CDR2 is YYEKEE (reference sequence). The CDR3 is 16 amino acids. In nucleotides, the CDR3 is TGTGCCAGCAGCCTAGCCTGGCAGAGTCCCTTACACGAGCAGTACTTC. Translation: CASSLAWQSPLHEQYF.

There are a few counts of this clonotype. The chain carries TRBV6-5 and TRBJ1-2, with no clear D. The CDR3 totals 12 residues. Per germline, CDR1 MNHEY and CDR2 SVGAGI. Trimming took 6 bases from V and 1 from J, leaving 6 bases between them. The CDR3 DNA reads TGTGCCAGCAGGAGAGTTAACTATGGCTACACCTTC. Protein: CASRRVNYGYTF.

CDR3 sequence (DNA): TGTGCCAGCAGTCGACCGGGACAGATTTCCTACAATGAGCAGTTCTTC. This encodes CASSRPGQISYNEQFF. The chain has TRBV6-6 and TRBJ2-1; 7 bases agree with TRBD1. The CDR3 runs 16 residues. V shed 5 bases and J 1 base; nucleotides not matched to a gene: 8. The germline V gene encodes CDR1 MNHNY and CDR2 SVGAGI (reference sequence).

This clonotype is a singleton in its sample. The CDR3 here is CASSLDAKRDTQYF. CDR3 sequence (DNA): TGTGCCAGCAGCTTAGATGCGAAACGGGATACGCAGTATTTT. The chain is built from TRBV7-9 and TRBJ2-3; D unclear. The V end was cut by 1 base, the J end by 6 bases, with 11 bases between. CDR3 length: 14 amino acids. The germline V gene has CDR1 SEHNR and CDR2 FQNEAQ (reference sequence).

This clonotype was counted a few times. The chain joins TRBV20-1 to TRBJ1-1; D unclear. This CDR3 is built from 13 residues. V was pared by 1 base and J by 0 bases, with 6 bases between. Germline CDR1 reads DFQATT; CDR2 reads SNEGSKA (reference sequence). CDR3 amino acids: CSARGEVNTEAFF. The CDR3 nucleotides are TGCAGTGCTAGAGGTGAGGTGAACACTGAAGCTTTCTTT.

This clonotype has just a few counts. The chain combines TRBV13 with TRBJ2-1; D is ambiguous. V lost 7 bases, J lost 0 bases, and 13 bases lay in between. CDR3 length equals 15 residues. Germline V lookup: CDR1 PRHDT, CDR2 FYEKMQ (reference sequence). The CDR3 DNA follows: TGTGCCAGCACCAGGACGTCAAGCTCCTACAATGAGCAGTTCTTC. Translating gives CASTRTSSSYNEQFF.

This clonotype has just a few counts. This chain links TRBV25-1 with TRBJ2-3; a possible D gene is TRBD1 (6 bases). Trimming cost V 4 bases and J 6 bases, with 17 bases left between them. Germline V CDR1 and CDR2: MGHDK, SYGVNS. The CDR3 contains 15 residues. The CDR3 region has the DNA TGTGCCAGCAGTGCACCAGGGGTATCTTACGATACGCAGTATTTT. Encoded protein: CASSAPGVSYDTQYF.

The V call is TRBV20-1, the J call TRBJ2-4; tentative D call: TRBD1 (6 bases). This CDR3 has 14 residues. V shed 3 bases and J shed 3 bases, with 12 bases lying between them. Looked up from germline, CDR1 is DFQATT and CDR2 is SNEGSKA (reference sequence). For the CDR3, the DNA is TGCAGTGCTAGTACAGGGCTTGACAAAAACATTCAGTACTTC. Translated, it gives CSASTGLDKNIQYF.

A single count supports this clonotype. The chain has TRBV6-2 or TRBV6-3 and TRBJ2-1; the D gene is possibly TRBD2 (6 bases). The J call may be in error: the DNA end matches TRBJ2-7 better. Germline V gene sequence: CDR1 MNHEY, CDR2 SVGEGT. The CDR3 is made up of 12 amino acids. The CDR3 loop is CASTEGVHEQYF. CDR3 coding DNA: TGTGCCAGCACGGAGGGAGTCCACGAGCAGTACTTC.

The rearrangement uses TRBV9 and TRBJ2-6; the match to TRBD1 covers 8 bases. CDR1 and CDR2 (germline): SGDLS, YYNGEE. With 0 bases clipped from V and 2 bases from J, the junction kept 4 bases outside the gene matches. The CDR3 runs 17 residues. CDR3 bases: TGTGCCAGCAGCGTAGCTTTACAGGGGGCTGGGGCCAACGTCCTGACTTTC. Translating it yields CASSVALQGAGANVLTF.

The rearrangement joins TRBV29-1 to TRBJ2-1; D is unresolved. The CDR3 length is 13 residues. Germline V gene data show CDR1 as SQVTM and CDR2 as ANQGSEA. V lost 6 bases and J lost 0, with 9 bases in between. The CDR3 DNA reads TGCAGCGTCAGGCGGACCTCCTACAATGAGCAGTTCTTC. Its protein product is CSVRRTSYNEQFF.

This chain uses TRBV18 with TRBJ2-1; D is unresolved. This CDR3 is built from 13 residues. The germline CDR1 and CDR2 sequences are KGHSH and LQKENI. V was trimmed by 8 bases and J by 12 bases, leaving 20 bases between them. The CDR3 nucleotides are TGTGCCAGCGTTAATCTCAAGGGCCATGGGCAGTTCTTC. This encodes CASVNLKGHGQFF.

This clonotype was counted only a few times. This rearrangement joins TRBV20-1 to TRBJ2-7; tentative D call: TRBD2 (5 bases). V lost 3 bases and J lost 3, with 12 bases in between. The germline V gene has CDR1 DFQATT and CDR2 SNEGSKA (reference sequence). The CDR3 spans 13 residues. DNA for the CDR3: TGCAGTGCTAGGTTTGTTGACTACTACGAGCAGTACTTC. Protein: CSARFVDYYEQYF.

The V gene is TRBV7-2, the J gene TRBJ2-7, with D possibly matching TRBD2 (5 bases). Germline loops: CDR1 SGHTA, CDR2 FQGNSA. The CDR3 spans 14 residues. The V end lost 3 bases, the J end lost 0 bases, and 9 bases lay between the germline ends. DNA of the CDR3: TGTGCCAGCAGCTTCGGCGGGCGCTCCTACGAGCAGTACTTC. As protein: CASSFGGRSYEQYF.

This clonotype was seen more than once but under ten times. The gene calls are TRBV7-2 and TRBJ2-5, with D hard to call. Germline V gene sequence: CDR1 SGHTA, CDR2 FQGNSA. The CDR3 is made up of 14 amino acids. Between the trimmed V and J ends, which lost 5 bases and 0 bases, there was a span of 10 bases. The CDR3 loop reads CASSPWTYQETQYF. CDR3 coding DNA: TGTGCCAGCAGCCCCTGGACGTACCAAGAGACCCAGTACTTC.

This clonotype was seen repeatedly, ten times or more. The germline gene is not matched at one end of the junction; a read error may be the cause. This chain links TRBV7-2 with TRBJ2-7; the D is unclear. Germline CDR1 is SGHTA and CDR2 is FQGNSA. There are 15 residues in the CDR3. The CDR3 here is CASSIAGQSTYEQYF. As DNA, the CDR3 is TGTGCCAGCAGCATAGCCGGGCAGTCTACCTACGAGCAGTACTTC.

This clonotype was observed a handful of times. J is TRBJ2-3 and V is TRBV7-2; D is unresolved. Germline CDR1 reads SGHTA; CDR2 reads FQGNSA. This CDR3 has 15 amino acids. V was clipped by 5 bases and J by 2 bases, with 14 bases between them. The CDR3 protein is CASSPRGGLTDTQYF. The CDR3 DNA reads TGTGCCAGCAGCCCCCGAGGTGGGCTCACAGATACGCAGTATTTT.

A remark on this clonotype: One end of the junction fails to match germline, which may point to a read error. The rearrangement joins TRBV29-1 to TRBJ2-3, with D maybe TRBD2 (5 bases). The germline gives CDR1 SQVTM, CDR2 ANQGSEA. CDR3 length: 15 residues. For the CDR3, the DNA is TGTAGCGTTGTAGTGGGAACTACTGGCACAGATACGCAGTATTTT. Its protein is CSVVVGTTGTDTQYF.

The chain couples TRBV16 to TRBJ1-5; D is uncertain. The germline V and J ends were trimmed by 0 bases and 3 bases, with 9 bases remaining between them. The germline CDR1 and CDR2 sequences are KGHSY and FQNENV. The CDR3 is 15 amino acids. CDR3 in DNA: TGTGCCAGCAGCCAATCGAGGGCCCCCAATCAGCCCCAGCATTTT. This sequence encodes CASSQSRAPNQPQHF.

This sequence joins TRBV5-1 and TRBJ2-3; perhaps TRBD2 as D (5 bases). The germline gives CDR1 SGHRS, CDR2 YFSETQ. The V end lost 4 bases, the J end lost 5 bases, and 17 bases lay between the germline ends. CDR3 size: 15 residues. CDR3 in amino acids: CASSLGLGLEDTQYF. The CDR3 bases are TGCGCCAGCAGCCTCGGACTTGGTTTGGAAGATACGCAGTATTTT.

This clonotype turned up a few times. This chain joins TRBV9 and TRBJ2-1; unclear D gene. Trimming cost V 2 bases and J 6 bases, with 12 bases left between them. This CDR3 has 14 amino acids. Per the germline V gene, CDR1 is SGDLS and CDR2 is YYNGEE. The CDR3 spells CASSVAPKGNEQFF. CDR3 nucleotides: TGTGCCAGCAGCGTCGCCCCCAAAGGCAATGAGCAGTTCTTC.

In this sample, this clonotype turned up a few times. The rearrangement joins TRBV7-8 to TRBJ2-1, with TRBD1 matching over 8 bases. From germline, CDR1 is SGHVS and CDR2 FQNEAQ. J was trimmed by 3 bases and V by 1 base; bases with no gene match: 11. The CDR3 runs to 18 residues. The CDR3 coding sequence is TGTGCCAGCAGCTTAGGGCGCGGCAGGGGGCCCGTCTACAATGAGCAGTTCTTC. It encodes CASSLGRGRGPVYNEQFF.

This clonotype was recorded a few times. CDR3 amino acids: CASRTPREKINEQFF. The CDR3 DNA reads TGTGCCAGCAGGACCCCGAGGGAGAAAATCAATGAGCAGTTCTTC. This chain joins TRBV6-2 or TRBV6-3 and TRBJ2-1; maybe TRBD2 (5 bases). Germline assignment: CDR1 MNHEY and CDR2 SVGEGT. The germline V and J ends were trimmed by 6 bases and 6 bases, with 18 bases remaining between them. The CDR3 loop spans 15 amino acids.

The rearrangement uses TRBV4-1 and TRBJ2-5; TRBD1 is a possible D gene (5 bases). The CDR3 is 15 residues long. With 0 bases removed from V and 1 base from J, the gap between germline ends came to 9 bases. Germline CDR1 reads MGHRA; CDR2 reads YSYEKL. The CDR3 protein is CASSQDPTGQETQYF. The CDR3 region has the DNA TGCGCCAGCAGCCAAGACCCCACAGGCCAAGAGACCCAGTACTTC.

The rearrangement uses TRBV9 and TRBJ1-2; D not certain. V was trimmed by 0 bases and J by 2 bases, leaving 11 bases between them. Germline CDR1 reads SGDLS; CDR2 reads YYNGEE. CDR3 size: 15 residues. As DNA, the CDR3 is TGTGCCAGCAGCGTAGCGGGCGGGAAGAACTATGGCTACACCTTC. The encoded protein is CASSVAGGKNYGYTF.

Here the CDR3 DNA reads TGCAGTGCTGGCCCCCCCGGGGCGACCATACTTCAAGAGACCCAGTACTTC. Residues: CSAGPPGATILQETQYF. The chain recombines TRBV20-1 with TRBJ2-5, with D perhaps assigned TRBD1 or TRBD2 (5 bases each). V was shortened by 5 bases and J by 2 bases, with 24 bases between the two germline ends. Germline V CDR1 and CDR2: DFQATT, SNEGSKA (reference sequence). The CDR3 totals 17 residues.

This clonotype appeared many times. The V gene is TRBV28, the J gene TRBJ2-7, with D uncertain. The J call may be mistaken, given a closer DNA end match to TRBJ2-5. CDR1 is MDHEN and CDR2 is SYDVKM in the germline V gene. The CDR3 length is 12 residues. The CDR3 is CASSLIRETQYF. CDR3 nucleotides: TGTGCCAGCAGTTTAATTAGGGAGACCCAGTACTTC.

A remark on this clonotype: An end of the junction differs from the germline gene, which may be a read error. The rearrangement uses TRBV3-1 and TRBJ2-1; D unclear. CDR3 length equals 11 residues. Germline values: CDR1 LGHDT, CDR2 YNNKEL (reference sequence). The CDR3 is CASTQSNEQFF. The DNA of the CDR3 is TGTGCCAGCACCCAATCAAATGAGCAGTTCTTC.

The rearrangement links TRBV6-6 to TRBJ2-7, with a tentative D call TRBD1 (6 bases). The J call may be in error: the DNA end matches TRBJ2-5 better. Germline V gene sequence: CDR1 MNHNY, CDR2 SVGAGI (reference sequence). This CDR3 region has 16 residues. The CDR3 DNA sequence: TGTGCCAGCAGTTTAAGGGCAGGGGCAGTGCGGGAGACCCAGTACTTC. Translation: CASSLRAGAVRETQYF.

This clonotype was seen repeatedly, ten times or more. The V and J genes are TRBV20-1 and TRBJ2-7; 10 bases agree with TRBD2. CDR1 DFQATT and CDR2 SNEGSKA come from the germline V gene (reference sequence). The CDR3 is 15 residues long. V shed 3 bases, J shed 3 bases, and the junction held 8 bases outside the gene matches. The CDR3 coding sequence is TGCAGTGCTAGTCCTCTAGCGGGAGTCCACTACGAGCAGTACTTC. Translation: CSASPLAGVHYEQYF.

This sequence joins TRBV29-1 and TRBJ2-7; 11 positions match TRBD2. Trimming at V came to 0 bases and at J to 7 bases, leaving 11 bases not matched to a gene. This CDR3 contains 16 residues. Germline CDR1 reads SQVTM; CDR2 reads ANQGSEA. The CDR3 sequence is CSVEDVLAGDYNEQYF. Written as DNA, the CDR3 is TGCAGCGTTGAAGATGTACTAGCGGGGGACTACAATGAGCAGTACTTC.